These T cell receptor beta chains were read from a single sample in a study of regulatory and conventional T cells in RAG deficiency. TCRdb keeps only in-frame clones here, not all; method: immunoSEQ multiplex PCR. The sample gives approximately 7,000 clones, about 90% of which show up once; less than 1.5% is in the top ten. This same sample was also part of a study on regulatory T cells.

Sample: CD127- CD25+ CD4+ Tregs sorted from blood. Receptors originate from a human donor in good health. Both conserved end residues are part of each CDR3. A D gene is named only where the DNA matches it firmly. Clone size is not always given. Where it is, it says once, few, many or a class for expanded clones.

V	J	D	size	CDR3	DNA
TRBV5-4	TRBJ1-2	-	-	CASSLVGSYGYTF	TGTGCCAGCAGCTTGGTCGGGAGCTATGGCTACACCTTC
TRBV5-5	TRBJ1-6	-	once	CASSRDPGLPSSYNSPLPF	TGTGCCAGCAGCCGGGATCCGGGCCTCCCGAGCTCCTATAATTCACCCCTCCCCTTT
TRBV7-9	TRBJ1-2	TRBD1	-	CASSRGQGTGYTF	TGTGCCAGCAGCCGTGGACAGGGAACTGGCTACACCTTC
TRBV19	TRBJ2-3	-	-	CASMSLGTDTQYF	TGTGCCAGTATGTCTCTCGGCACAGATACGCAGTATTTT
TRBV7-6	TRBJ1-1	-	-	CASSLEEAAFF	TGTGCCAGCAGCTTAGAGGAGGCGGCTTTCTTT
TRBV23-1	TRBJ2-3	-	-	CASSQTGAGGTDTQYF	TGCGCCAGCAGTCAAACTGGGGCAGGGGGCACAGATACGCAGTATTTT
TRBV9	TRBJ2-1	-	-	CASSPLYTGGDEQFF	TGTGCCAGCAGCCCCCTCTACACCGGGGGTGATGAGCAGTTCTTC
TRBV5-5	TRBJ1-1	TRBD1	once	CASSSGQGTMNTEAFF	TGTGCCAGCAGCTCCGGACAGGGCACCATGAACACTGAAGCTTTCTTT
TRBV5-1	TRBJ1-2	TRBD1	-	CASGQGRLYTF	TGCGCCAGCGGACAGGGGAGGCTCTACACCTTC
TRBV7-2	TRBJ1-2	-	-	CASSYRDYGYTF	TGTGCCAGCAGTTACAGGGACTATGGCTACACCTTC
TRBV6-1	TRBJ2-7	-	-	CASSDLAGVSYEQYF	TGTGCCAGCAGTGATCTGGCAGGGGTCTCCTACGAGCAGTACTTC
TRBV5-1	TRBJ1-2	-	once	CASSAAPPGNYYGYTF	TGCGCCAGCAGCGCCGCCCCCCCGGGGAACTACTATGGCTACACCTTC
TRBV15	TRBJ2-7	-	-	CATSRDIGVGSSYEQYF	TGTGCCACCAGCAGAGATATAGGAGTCGGTTCGTCCTACGAGCAGTACTTC
TRBV7-9	TRBJ1-6	-	-	CASSQDSGRYSPLHF	TGTGCCAGCAGCCAAGATTCGGGAAGGTATTCACCCCTCCACTTT
TRBV30	TRBJ1-2	-	-	CAWSVLPRPYGYTF	TGTGCCTGGAGTGTACTACCCCGGCCTTATGGCTACACCTTC